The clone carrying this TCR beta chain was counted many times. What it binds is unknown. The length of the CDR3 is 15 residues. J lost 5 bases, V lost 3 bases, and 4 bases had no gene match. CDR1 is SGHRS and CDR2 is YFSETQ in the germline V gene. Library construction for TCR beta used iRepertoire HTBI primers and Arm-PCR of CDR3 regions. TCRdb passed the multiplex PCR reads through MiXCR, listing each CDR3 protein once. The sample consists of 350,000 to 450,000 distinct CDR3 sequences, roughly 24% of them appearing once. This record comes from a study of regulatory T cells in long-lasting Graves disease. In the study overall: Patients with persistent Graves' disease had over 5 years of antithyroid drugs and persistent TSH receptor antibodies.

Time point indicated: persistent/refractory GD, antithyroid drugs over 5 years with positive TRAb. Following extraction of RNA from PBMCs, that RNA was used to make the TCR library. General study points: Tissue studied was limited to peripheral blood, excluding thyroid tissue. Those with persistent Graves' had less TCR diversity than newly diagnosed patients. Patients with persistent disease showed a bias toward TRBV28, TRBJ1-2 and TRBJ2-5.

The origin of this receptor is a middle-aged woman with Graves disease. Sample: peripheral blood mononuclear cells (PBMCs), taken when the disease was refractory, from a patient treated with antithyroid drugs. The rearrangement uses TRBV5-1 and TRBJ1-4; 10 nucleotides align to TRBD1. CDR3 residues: CASSSPGQGNEKLFF. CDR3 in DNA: TGCGCCAGCAGCTCGCCGGGACAGGGGAATGAAAAACTGTTTTTT.